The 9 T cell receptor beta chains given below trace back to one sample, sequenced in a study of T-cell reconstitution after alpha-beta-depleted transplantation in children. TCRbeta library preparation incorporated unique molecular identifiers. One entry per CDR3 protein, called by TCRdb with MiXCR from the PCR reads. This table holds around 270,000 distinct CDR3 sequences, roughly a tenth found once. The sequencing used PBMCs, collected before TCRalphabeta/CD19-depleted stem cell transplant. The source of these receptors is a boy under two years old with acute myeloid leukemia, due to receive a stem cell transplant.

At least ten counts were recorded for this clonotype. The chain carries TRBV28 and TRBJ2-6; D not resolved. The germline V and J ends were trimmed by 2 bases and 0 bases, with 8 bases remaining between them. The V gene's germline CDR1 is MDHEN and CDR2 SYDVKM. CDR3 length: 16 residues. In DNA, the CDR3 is TGTGCCAGCAGTTTAGGCCAAAGCTCTGGGGCCAACGTCCTGACTTTC. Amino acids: CASSLGQSSGANVLTF.

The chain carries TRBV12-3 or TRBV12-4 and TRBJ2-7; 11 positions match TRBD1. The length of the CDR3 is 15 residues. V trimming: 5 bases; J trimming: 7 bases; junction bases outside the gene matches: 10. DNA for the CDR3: TGTGCCAGCAGTCGCCGGACAGGGGGCGCGGGGGAGCAGTACTTC. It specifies CASSRRTGGAGEQYF.

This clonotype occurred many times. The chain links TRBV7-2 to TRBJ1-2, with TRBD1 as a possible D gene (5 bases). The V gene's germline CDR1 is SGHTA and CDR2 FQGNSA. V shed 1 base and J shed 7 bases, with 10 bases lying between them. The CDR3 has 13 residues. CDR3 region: CASSLGVGTGYTF. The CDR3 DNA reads TGTGCCAGCAGCTTAGGTGTAGGGACTGGCTACACCTTC.

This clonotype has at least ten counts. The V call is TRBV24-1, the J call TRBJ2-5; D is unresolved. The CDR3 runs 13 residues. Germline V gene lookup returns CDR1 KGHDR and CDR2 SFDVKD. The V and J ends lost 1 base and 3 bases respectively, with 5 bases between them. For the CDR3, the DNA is TGTGCCACCAGTGATTTTGGGGAAGAGACCCAGTACTTC. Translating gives CATSDFGEETQYF.

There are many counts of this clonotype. The CDR3 region is CASSQGPEQFF. The CDR3 DNA reads TGTGCCAGCAGCCAGGGACCTGAGCAGTTCTTC. This rearrangement joins TRBV14 to TRBJ2-1; D might be TRBD1 or TRBD2, each matching 5 bases. Looked up from germline, CDR1 is SGHDN and CDR2 is FVKESK. V dropped 3 bases and J dropped 9 bases, with 6 bases sitting between them. This CDR3 comprises 11 residues. Variable domain in full (rest from reference TRBV14 and TRBJ2-1): EAGVTQFPSHSVIEKGQTVTLRCDPISGHDNLYWYRRVMGKEIKFLLHFVKESKQDESGMPNNRFLAERTGGTYSTLKVQPAELEDSGVYFCASSQGPEQFFGPGTRLTVL.

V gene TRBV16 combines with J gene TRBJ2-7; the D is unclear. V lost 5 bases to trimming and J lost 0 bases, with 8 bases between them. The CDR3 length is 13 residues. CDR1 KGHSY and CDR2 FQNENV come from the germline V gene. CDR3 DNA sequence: TGTGCCAGCAGCTCACACCCCTCCTACGAGCAGTACTTC. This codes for CASSSHPSYEQYF.

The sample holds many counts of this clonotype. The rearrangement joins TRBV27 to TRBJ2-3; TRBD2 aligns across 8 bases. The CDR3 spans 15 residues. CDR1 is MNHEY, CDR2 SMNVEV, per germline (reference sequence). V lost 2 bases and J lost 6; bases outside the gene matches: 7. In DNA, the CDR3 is TGTGCCAGCAGTTTAAGTAGCGGGACCTTGGATACGCAGTATTTT. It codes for CASSLSSGTLDTQYF.

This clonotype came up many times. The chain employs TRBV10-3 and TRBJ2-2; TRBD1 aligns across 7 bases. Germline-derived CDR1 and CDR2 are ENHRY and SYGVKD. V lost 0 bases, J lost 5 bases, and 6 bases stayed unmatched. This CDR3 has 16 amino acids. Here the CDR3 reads CAISESSGTATGELFF. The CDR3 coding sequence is TGTGCCATCAGTGAGTCGTCCGGGACAGCTACCGGGGAGCTGTTTTTT.

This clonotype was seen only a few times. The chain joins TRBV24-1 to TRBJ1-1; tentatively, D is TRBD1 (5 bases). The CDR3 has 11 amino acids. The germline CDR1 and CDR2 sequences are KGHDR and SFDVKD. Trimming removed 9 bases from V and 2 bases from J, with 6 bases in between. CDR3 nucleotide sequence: TGTGCCACCGGACAAAACACTGAAGCTTTCTTT. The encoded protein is CATGQNTEAFF.